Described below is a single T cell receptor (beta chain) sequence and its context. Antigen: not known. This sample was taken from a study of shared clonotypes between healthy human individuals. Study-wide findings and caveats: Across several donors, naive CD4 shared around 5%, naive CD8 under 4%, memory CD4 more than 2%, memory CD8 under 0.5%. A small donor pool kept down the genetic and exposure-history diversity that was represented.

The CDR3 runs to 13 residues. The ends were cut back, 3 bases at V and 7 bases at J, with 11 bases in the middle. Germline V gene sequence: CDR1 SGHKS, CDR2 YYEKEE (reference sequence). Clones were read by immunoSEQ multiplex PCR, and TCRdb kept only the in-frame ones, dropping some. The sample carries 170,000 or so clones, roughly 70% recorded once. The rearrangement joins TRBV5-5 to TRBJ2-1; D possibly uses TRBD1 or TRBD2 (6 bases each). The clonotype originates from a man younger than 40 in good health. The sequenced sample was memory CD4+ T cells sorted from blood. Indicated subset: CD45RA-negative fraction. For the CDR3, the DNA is TGTGCCAGCAGCTGGGGGGCTGGGAATGAGCAGTTCTTC. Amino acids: CASSWGAGNEQFF.